The rows below give T cell receptor beta chains drawn from one sample of a study of T cell responses to AZD1222 COVID-19 vaccine. Clones were sequenced by immunoSEQ multiplex PCR, and TCRdb holds only the in-frame ones, with some missing. The data contain more than 100,000 clones, more than 85% of them singletons. The specimen comprised peripheral blood, sampled 28 days after the second AZD1222 dose. Receptors originate from an adult who received the AZD1222 COVID-19 vaccine. The CDR3 runs from the conserved cysteine through the conserved F or W. The size entry is marked missing in some rows and otherwise reads once, few, many or a size class.

len,abundance,v_gene,CDR3aa
11,.,TRBV30,CAWSSGSGYTF
12,.,TRBV6-5,CASSWLDYGYTF
15,.,TRBV2,CASRDRWQSNQPQHF
13,.,TRBV19,CASSGQAGEKLFF
13,.,TRBV9,CASSGDPASEQFF
14,.,TRBV11-3,CASSPVGGRYGYTF
13,few,TRBV12-3/TRBV12-4,CASSLGRDQPQHF
13,few,TRBV18,CASSPTGSYEQYF
15,.,TRBV6-4,CASSDAAGDAYGYTF
15,.,TRBV10-3,CAISESVSGSGEAFF